A single sample is the source of the 14 T cell receptor beta chains below, sequenced in a study of shared clonotypes between healthy human individuals (dated by TCRdb to between 2020 and 2021). Library creation used the immunoSEQ multiplex PCR assay. TCRdb's version of the immuneACCESS table is confined to in-frame rearrangements and falls short of the full clone set. An unresolved V gene accounts for under half of the shortfall where checked; the remainder is of unknown origin. This sample lists over 2 million clones; roughly 96% were detected once. Jointly, the top ten make up around 0.13% of the sample. What was sequenced was naive CD4+ T cells sorted from blood. In light of the paper, this sample's cell subset or site label describes: CD45RA+ positively selected. The receptors were sampled from a man between 18 and 35 years old in good health.

The genes are TRBV6-6 and TRBJ2-5; D is tentatively TRBD1 or TRBD2 (5 bases each). Germline lookup yields CDR1 MNHNY and CDR2 SVGAGI (reference sequence). The length of the CDR3 is 16 residues. V gave up 6 bases and J gave up 1 base, with 18 bases separating them. This chain's CDR3 is CASSRGRDPFQETQYF. The CDR3, as DNA: TGTGCCAGCAGCCGGGGCCGGGACCCCTTCCAAGAGACCCAGTACTTC.

The rearrangement links TRBV7-8 to TRBJ2-7, with D unclear. Germline V gene sequence: CDR1 SGHVS, CDR2 FQNEAQ. Trimming left V 2 bases short and J 0 bases short, with 8 bases between. This CDR3 is 14 amino acids long. Here the CDR3 reads CASSLNTNSYEQYF. In nucleotides, the CDR3 is TGTGCCAGCAGCTTAAACACCAACTCCTACGAGCAGTACTTC.

V gene TRBV6-5 combines with J gene TRBJ1-1; TRBD1 might be the D (6 bases). V shed 6 bases and J shed 7 bases, with 15 bases lying between them. Germline CDR1 and CDR2: MNHEY and SVGAGI. The CDR3 runs to 13 residues. The chain's CDR3 is CASSRDLRGEAFF. CDR3 nucleotide sequence: TGTGCCAGCAGCCGGGATCTCAGGGGTGAAGCTTTCTTT.

This clone was seen repeatedly, ten times or more. V and J are TRBV2 and TRBJ2-5; D possibly matches TRBD1 or TRBD2 (5 bases each). Per the germline V gene, CDR1 is SNHLY and CDR2 is FYNNEI. The CDR3 length is 16 residues. Trimming took off 6 bases at V and 4 bases at J, with 21 bases between the two ends. Here the CDR3 DNA reads TGTGCCAGCAGCCTAACCTGGACAACCAGCGGAGAGACCCAGTACTTC. Translated: CASSLTWTTSGETQYF.

This chain connects TRBV15 to TRBJ1-4, with D perhaps TRBD1 (6 bases). Trimming pared 6 bases from V and 7 bases from J, leaving 15 bases between. Germline V CDR1 and CDR2: LNHNV, YYDKDF (reference sequence). The length of the CDR3 is 14 residues. The CDR3 sequence: CATSLTGFGEKLFF. The CDR3 DNA sequence: TGTGCCACCAGTTTGACAGGTTTCGGTGAAAAACTGTTTTTT.

The chain employs TRBV11-2 and TRBJ1-2; D gene uncertain. Germline-derived CDR1 and CDR2 are SGHAT and FQNNGV. Trimming removed 3 bases from V and 2 bases from J, with 10 bases in between. The CDR3 totals 14 residues. The CDR3 protein is CASSFTNNNYGYTF. Here the CDR3 DNA reads TGTGCCAGCAGCTTCACAAATAACAACTATGGCTACACCTTC.

DNA of the CDR3: TGTGCCAGCAGCTTTCCCCGGACCTCCGGAGAGACCCAGTACTTC. Translated, it gives CASSFPRTSGETQYF. This chain uses TRBV7-9 with TRBJ2-5; D unresolved. CDR1 is SEHNR, CDR2 FQNEAQ, per germline (reference sequence). The CDR3 covers 15 residues. The V and J ends lost 3 bases and 4 bases respectively, with 15 bases between them. The full variable domain, completed using reference TRBV7-9 and TRBJ2-5, is DTGVSQNPRHKITKRGQNVTFRCDPISEHNRLYWYRQTLGQGPEFLTYFQNEAQLEKSRLLSDRFSAERPKGSFSTLEIQRTEQGDSAMYLCASSFPRTSGETQYFGPGTRLLVL.

The CDR3 sequence: CAISKEPYGYTF. DNA of the CDR3: TGTGCCATCAGTAAGGAACCCTATGGCTACACCTTC. The chain joins TRBV10-3 to TRBJ1-2; D gene uncertain. Germline CDR1 reads ENHRY; CDR2 reads SYGVKD. V lost 5 bases to trimming and J lost 4 bases, with 8 bases between them. This CDR3 is built from 12 residues.

A note on this clone: Other nucleotide sequences from this sample produce the same CDR3. In DNA, the CDR3 is TGTGCCAGCAGCCGCGACAGGGGGGATGAAAAACTGTTTTTT. Residues: CASSRDRGDEKLFF. The chain is built from TRBV2 and TRBJ1-4; 9 bases are a match to TRBD1. V shed 6 bases, J shed 6 bases, and the junction held 5 bases outside the gene matches. Per germline, CDR1 SNHLY and CDR2 FYNNEI. The CDR3 totals 14 residues.

V is TRBV5-4 and J is TRBJ2-7; 12 bases map to TRBD1. CDR1 is SGHNT and CDR2 is YYREEE in the germline V gene (reference sequence). V lost 3 bases, J lost 3 bases, and 4 bases stayed unmatched. This CDR3 has 15 residues. CDR3 in amino acids: CASSWGTGGHYEQYF. CDR3 nucleotides: TGTGCCAGCAGCTGGGGGACAGGGGGCCACTACGAGCAGTACTTC. Together with reference TRBV5-4 and TRBJ2-7, the CDR3 gives the full variable domain: ETGVTQSPTHLIKTRGQQVTLRCSSQSGHNTVSWYQQALGQGPQFIFQYYREEENGRGNFPPRFSGLQFPNYSSELNVNALELDDSALYLCASSWGTGGHYEQYFGPGTRLTVT.

Regarding this clone: Germline and junction disagree at one end, which may indicate a read error. V and J are TRBV7-7 and TRBJ2-1; D not certain. The CDR3 totals 15 residues. CDR1 is SSHAT, CDR2 FNYEAQ, per germline (reference sequence). The CDR3 loop reads CASSLALSTYNEQFF. In DNA, the CDR3 is TGTGCTAGCAGCTTAGCCCTCTCCACCTACAATGAGCAGTTCTTC.

Comment on this clone: This may be a read error: a much more frequent sequence differs by one nucleotide. This chain joins TRBV29-1 and TRBJ2-2; D remains unclear. The CDR3 covers 12 residues. V gave up 1 base and J gave up 7 bases, with 7 bases separating them. CDR1 and CDR2 (germline): SQVTM, ANQGSEA. The CDR3 is CSVEGLGGELFF. CDR3 nucleotides: TGCAGCGTTGAAGGTCTCGGCGGGGAGCTGTTTTTT.

This sequence joins TRBV10-3 and TRBJ2-7; D gene uncertain. Deletions cut 3 bases from V and 6 bases from J, with 15 bases between. The CDR3 has 14 amino acids. The germline V gene encodes CDR1 ENHRY and CDR2 SYGVKD. CDR3 sequence (DNA): TGTGCCATCAGTGATTTAGTCGGTCGTGGCGAGCAGTACTTC. This gives the protein CAISDLVGRGEQYF.

This chain connects TRBV6-1 to TRBJ1-2; D is unclear. The CDR3 extends over 13 amino acids. V lost 4 bases and J 2 bases, leaving 8 bases between the germline ends. Germline CDR1 and CDR2: MNHNS and SASEGT. This CDR3 reads CASSAAVNYGYTF. CDR3 DNA sequence: TGTGCCAGCAGTGCCGCAGTCAACTATGGCTACACCTTC.